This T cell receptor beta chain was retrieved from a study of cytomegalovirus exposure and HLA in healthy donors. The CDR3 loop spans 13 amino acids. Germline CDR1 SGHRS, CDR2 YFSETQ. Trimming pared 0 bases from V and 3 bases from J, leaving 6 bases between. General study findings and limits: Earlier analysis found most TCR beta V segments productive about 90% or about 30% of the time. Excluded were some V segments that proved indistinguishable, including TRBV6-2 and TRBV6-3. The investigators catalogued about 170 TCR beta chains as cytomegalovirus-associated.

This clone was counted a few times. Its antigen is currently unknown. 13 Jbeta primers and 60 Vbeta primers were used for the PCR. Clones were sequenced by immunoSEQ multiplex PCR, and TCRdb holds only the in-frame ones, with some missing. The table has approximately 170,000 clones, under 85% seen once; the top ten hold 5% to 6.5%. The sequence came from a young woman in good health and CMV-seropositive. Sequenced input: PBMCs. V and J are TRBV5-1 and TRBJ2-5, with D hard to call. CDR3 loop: CASSLGPKETQYF. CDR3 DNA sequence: TGCGCCAGCAGCTTGGGTCCCAAAGAGACCCAGTACTTC.